A selection of T cell receptor beta chains follows, all from one sample in a study of T cell responses to AZD1222 COVID-19 vaccine. Sequenced by immunoSEQ multiplex PCR; TCRdb stores in-frame clones only, minus some. The table lists about 140,000 clones, about 91% of them singletons, with about 4.8% in the top ten. Sequencing used peripheral blood, obtained on day 0 of AZD1222 vaccination. Receptors originate from an adult in good health. The CDR3 runs from the conserved cysteine through the conserved F or W. Fields, in order: clone size, J gene, D gene, V gene, CDR3 protein, CDR3 DNA. A D gene is named only where the DNA matches it firmly. Some rows have no size entry. The others give once, few or many, or a class for an expanded clone.

NA	TRBJ1-4	NA	TRBV7-9	CASTIGPGTNEKLFF	TGTGCCAGCACCATCGGGCCCGGTACTAATGAAAAACTGTTTTTT
NA	TRBJ1-1	NA	TRBV29-1	CSASGTAVNTEAFF	TGCAGCGCCTCAGGGACGGCGGTGAACACTGAAGCTTTCTTT
NA	TRBJ2-7	NA	TRBV7-8	CASSLEDSWGEGPYEQYF	TGTGCCAGCAGCTTAGAGGACAGCTGGGGGGAGGGTCCCTACGAGCAGTACTTC
NA	TRBJ2-1	NA	TRBV11-3	CASSPGGRVSYNEQFF	TGTGCCAGCAGCCCCGGTGGAAGAGTCTCCTACAATGAGCAGTTCTTC
NA	TRBJ1-5	NA	TRBV10-1	CASSEKSDRTNQPQHF	TGCGCCAGCAGTGAGAAGTCGGACAGAACCAATCAGCCCCAGCATTTT
NA	TRBJ1-1	NA	TRBV6-5	CASSYEGTMNTEAFF	TGTGCCAGCAGTTACGAGGGTACAATGAACACTGAAGCTTTCTTT
NA	TRBJ2-7	NA	TRBV19	CASRDRGGGAHSYEQYF	TGTGCCAGTAGAGATAGGGGAGGGGGTGCCCACTCCTACGAGCAGTACTTC
once	TRBJ2-7	NA	TRBV28	CASSFIYEQYF	TGTGCCAGCAGTTTTATCTACGAGCAGTACTTC
NA	TRBJ2-7	TRBD2	TRBV28	CASSLHTSGSSEQYF	TGTGCCAGCAGTTTACATACTAGCGGGAGTAGCGAGCAGTACTTC
NA	TRBJ2-2	NA	TRBV9	CASRGGSPLNTGELFF	TGTGCCAGCAGGGGCGGGTCCCCTCTAAACACCGGGGAGCTGTTTTTT
NA	TRBJ1-4	TRBD1	TRBV11-2	CASSVRDSEKLFF	TGTGCCAGCAGCGTCCGGGACAGTGAAAAACTGTTTTTT
NA	TRBJ1-3	NA	TRBV15	CATGSGTTGNTIYF	TGTGCCACGGGGTCGGGGACGACTGGAAACACCATATATTTT
NA	TRBJ1-6	NA	TRBV5-8	CASSLLLGPLHF	TGTGCCAGCAGCTTGTTGCTCGGCCCCCTCCACTTT
NA	TRBJ2-1	NA	TRBV21-1	CASSNPGALAGPYNEQFF	TGTGCCAGCAGCAACCCCGGGGCGCTAGCGGGGCCGTACAATGAGCAGTTCTTC
NA	TRBJ2-1	NA	TRBV12-1	CASSQAGTSYNEQFF	TGTGCCAGCAGTCAAGCGGGAACCTCCTACAATGAGCAGTTCTTC
NA	TRBJ2-7	NA	TRBV9	CASSVGQASYEQYF	TGTGCCAGCAGCGTAGGGCAGGCCTCCTACGAGCAGTACTTC
NA	TRBJ1-3	TRBD1	TRBV6-6	CASIRGQGYLGNTIYF	TGTGCCAGCATCAGGGGACAGGGATATTTAGGAAACACCATATATTTT
NA	TRBJ1-2	TRBD1	TRBV29-1	CSVRTGDNYGYTF	TGCAGCGTAAGGACAGGGGACAACTATGGCTACACCTTC
NA	TRBJ2-3	NA	TRBV5-1	CASSLDSPGDTQYF	TGCGCCAGCAGCTTGGACTCACCAGGGGATACGCAGTATTTT
NA	TRBJ2-1	TRBD2	TRBV7-3	CASSLMSLAGGYNEQFF	TGTGCCAGCAGCTTAATGTCGCTAGCGGGAGGCTACAATGAGCAGTTCTTC
NA	TRBJ2-1	TRBD2	TRBV2	CASSAVAGGPYNEQFF	TGTGCCAGCAGTGCGGTGGCGGGGGGCCCTTACAATGAGCAGTTCTTC
NA	TRBJ2-7	NA	TRBV20-1	CSARDGYEQYF	TGCAGTGCTAGAGATGGCTACGAGCAGTACTTC
NA	TRBJ1-1	NA	TRBV7-8	CASSLVRSMNTEAFF	TGTGCCAGCAGCTTAGTTCGGTCCATGAACACTGAAGCTTTCTTT
NA	TRBJ2-1	NA	TRBV5-4	CASSLTGYEQFF	TGTGCCAGCAGCTTGACAGGGTATGAGCAGTTCTTC
NA	TRBJ1-3	NA	TRBV27	CASSLRNGNTIYF	TGTGCCAGCAGTTTAAGGAATGGAAACACCATATATTTT
NA	TRBJ2-5	TRBD2	TRBV30	CAWTLAGVGTQYF	TGTGCCTGGACGCTAGCGGGGGTGGGGACCCAGTACTTC
NA	TRBJ2-7	NA	TRBV29-1	CSVDRGGGSYEQYF	TGCAGCGTTGATCGAGGTGGGGGGTCCTACGAGCAGTACTTC
few	TRBJ2-7	NA	TRBV11-2	CASSFPPGRQTYEQYF	TGTGCCAGCAGCTTCCCTCCCGGCAGGCAGACCTACGAGCAGTACTTC
NA	TRBJ1-5	NA	TRBV15	CATSRDDVGGTQPQHF	TGTGCCACCAGCAGAGATGATGTCGGAGGGACTCAGCCCCAGCATTTT
NA	TRBJ2-7	NA	TRBV2	CASSVYREISYEQYF	TGTGCCAGCAGTGTATACAGGGAAATCTCCTACGAGCAGTACTTC
NA	TRBJ2-5	NA	TRBV30	CAWNFPIHRETQYF	TGTGCCTGGAATTTTCCAATACATAGAGAGACCCAGTACTTC
NA	TRBJ1-5	NA	TRBV19	CASSIPRYNQPQHF	TGTGCCAGTAGTATTCCCAGGTACAATCAGCCCCAGCATTTT
NA	TRBJ1-1	TRBD1	TRBV5-5	CATRWGTVNTEAFF	TGTGCCACCCGGTGGGGGACAGTGAACACTGAAGCTTTCTTT
NA	TRBJ1-3	NA	TRBV3-1/TRBV3-2	CASSQGNTIYF	TGTGCCAGCAGCCAAGGAAACACCATATATTTT
NA	TRBJ1-2	NA	TRBV30	CAWSVSSLSYGYTF	TGTGCCTGGAGTGTCAGCTCCCTTAGCTATGGCTACACCTTC
NA	TRBJ1-3	NA	TRBV6-5	CASSSLEGSPGNTIYF	TGTGCCAGCAGTTCGCTTGAGGGATCGCCTGGAAACACCATATATTTT
NA	TRBJ1-2	TRBD1	TRBV2	CASRSSGGGYTF	TGTGCCAGCAGGTCCTCAGGGGGGGGCTACACCTTC
once	TRBJ1-1	NA	TRBV7-8	CASSSPQVDKNTEAFF	TGTGCCAGCAGCTCCCCCCAGGTGGACAAGAACACTGAAGCTTTCTTT